These 2 T cell receptor beta chains were sequenced from one sample in a study of technical replicates of blood from a handful of donors listed by TCRdb under 2017. Library creation used the immunoSEQ multiplex PCR assay. Drawn from immuneACCESS, this table holds only the in-frame rearrangements with V and J called that TCRdb kept. Clones are partly lost; checked studies trace under half to an unresolved V gene and leave the rest unexplained. This sample holds approximately 93,000 clones; about 93% were observed only once. The ten largest clones represent around 0.25% of the sample. Sequenced: T cells isolated from PBMCs. These receptors were taken from a human donor in good health.

V gene TRBV5-1 combines with J gene TRBJ2-1, with TRBD2 matching 7 bases. The CDR3 loop spans 17 amino acids. V shed 1 base and J 2 bases; nucleotides not matched to a gene: 9. CDR1 is SGHRS and CDR2 is YFSETQ in the germline V gene. The CDR3 nucleotides read TGCGCCAGCAGCTTGCCAGTAGGCGGGAGTCCCTACAATGAGCAGTTCTTC. It codes for CASSLPVGGSPYNEQFF.

This chain connects TRBV6-1 to TRBJ2-2, with D hard to call. Looked up from germline, CDR1 is MNHNS and CDR2 is SASEGT. Trimming took off 2 bases at V and 5 bases at J, with 6 bases between the two ends. The CDR3 is made up of 13 amino acids. CDR3 sequence reads: CASSESATGELFF. CDR3 bases: TGTGCCAGCAGTGAATCAGCGACCGGGGAGCTGTTTTTT.